What follows describes a single T cell receptor beta chain. The CDR3 contains 13 residues. Looked up from germline, CDR1 is DFQATT and CDR2 is SNEGSKA (reference sequence). With 6 bases removed from V and 2 bases from J, the gap between germline ends came to 13 bases. Time point here: newly diagnosed GD, antithyroid drugs for less than 3 months. With RNA extracted from PBMCs as input, the TCR library was made. The diagnosis of Graves' disease used American Thyroid Association guidelines. Both iRepertoire HTBI primers and Arm-PCR of CDR3 regions were used to build the TCR beta libraries. TCRdb used MiXCR to reprocess the multiplex PCR reads, holding one entry per CDR3 protein. Of 450,000 to 500,000 distinct CDR3 sequences in the sample, roughly 16% are singletons; the top ten hold 10% to 15%. The sample is drawn from a study of regulatory T cells in long-lasting Graves disease. This same sample was also taken into another study, of T cells in Graves' hyperthyroidism and ophthalmopathy.

The specimen comprised peripheral blood mononuclear cells (PBMCs), sampled at new diagnosis, from a patient treated with antithyroid drugs. The chain is built from TRBV20-1 and TRBJ2-5; possibly TRBD2 for D (6 bases). This clonotype was obtained from a man aged 35 to 55 with Graves disease. In DNA form, the CDR3 reads TGCAGTGCATCCCAGGGAGGACAAGAGACCCAGTACTTC. This encodes CSASQGGQETQYF.